In its sample, the clone carrying this T cell receptor beta chain was seen many times. No antigen is known for it. TCRdb ran MiXCR on the 5' RACE reads and lists one entry per CDR3 protein. The table records over 35,000 distinct CDR3 sequences, about 10% of them present only once. The sample belongs to a study of spatial heterogeneity in lung cancer. Study outcomes and limitations: Resection saw ubiquitous expanded tumor TCRs appear in blood more than follow-up did.

Time point reported: blood at routine non-recurrence follow-up after resection. CDR3 length: 15 residues. V lost 5 bases and J lost 2; bases outside the gene matches: 5. Germline values: CDR1 MNHEY, CDR2 SMNVEV (reference sequence). The clonotype was recovered from a female donor with early-stage non-small cell lung cancer. The V call is TRBV27, the J call TRBJ2-5; 10 bases map to TRBD1. The sequenced sample was PBMCs, obtained at follow-up. CDR3 sequence: CASSRDRGDQETQYF. The CDR3 bases are TGTGCCAGCAGTCGGGACAGGGGTGATCAAGAGACCCAGTACTTC.